This T cell receptor beta chain was retrieved from a study of cytomegalovirus exposure and HLA in healthy donors. Study summary: Roughly 80% of 398 genotyped donors fell in the Caucasian-associated ancestry cluster.

Study-wide findings and caveats: Further analysis, carried out later, found HLA-associated TCR beta chains more clonally expanded than equally common other chains. Common viral pathogens seemed, in a later analysis, to connect with several of the most significant clusters. Association with HLA alleles at 0.05 false discovery rate was found for around 17,000 TCR beta sequences in a later analysis.

Germline CDR1 SNHLY, CDR2 FYNNEI. There are 14 residues in the CDR3. With 3 bases removed from V and 0 bases from J, the gap between germline ends came to 6 bases. This PCR relied on a set of 60 Vbeta primers and 13 Jbeta primers. Sequencing was performed with immunoSEQ multiplex PCR; in TCRdb, only in-frame clones are kept and a portion is missing. This table has 45,000 to 70,000 clones, 82% appearing once. A note on this clone: Its antigen is undetermined.

The sequence was collected from a man younger than 40 in good health and CMV-seronegative. The gene calls are TRBV2 and TRBJ1-5; D might be TRBD1 (6 bases). Sample: PBMCs. CDR3 protein: CASSDRGSNQPQHF. The CDR3 bases are TGTGCCAGCAGTGACAGGGGTAGCAATCAGCCCCAGCATTTT.